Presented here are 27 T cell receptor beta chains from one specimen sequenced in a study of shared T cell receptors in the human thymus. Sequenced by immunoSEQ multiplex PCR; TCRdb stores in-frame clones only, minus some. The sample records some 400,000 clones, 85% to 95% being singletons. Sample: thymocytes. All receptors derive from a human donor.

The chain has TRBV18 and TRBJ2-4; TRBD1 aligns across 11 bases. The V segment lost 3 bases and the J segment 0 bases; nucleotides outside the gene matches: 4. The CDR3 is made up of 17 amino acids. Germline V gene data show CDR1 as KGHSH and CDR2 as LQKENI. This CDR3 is CASSPPGQGEAKNIQYF. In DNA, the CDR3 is TGTGCCAGCTCACCGCCGGGACAGGGGGAAGCCAAAAACATTCAGTACTTC.

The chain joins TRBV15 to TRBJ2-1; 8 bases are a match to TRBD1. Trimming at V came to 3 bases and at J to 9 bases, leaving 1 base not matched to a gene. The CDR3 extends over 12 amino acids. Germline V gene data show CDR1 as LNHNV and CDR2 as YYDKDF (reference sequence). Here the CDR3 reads CATSRDRVEQFF. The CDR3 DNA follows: TGTGCCACCAGCAGGGACAGGGTTGAGCAGTTCTTC.

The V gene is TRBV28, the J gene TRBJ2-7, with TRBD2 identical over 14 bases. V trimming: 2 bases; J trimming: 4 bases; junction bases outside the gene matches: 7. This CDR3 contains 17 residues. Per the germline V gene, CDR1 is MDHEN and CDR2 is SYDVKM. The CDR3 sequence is CASSLPGLAGGPYEQYF. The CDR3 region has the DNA TGTGCCAGCAGTTTACCCGGACTAGCGGGAGGCCCATACGAGCAGTACTTC.

Written as DNA, the CDR3 is TGTGCCAGCGGACGCGAGTGGGAGAATGAAAAACTGTTTTTT. Its translation is CASGREWENEKLFF. V usage is TRBV2 and J usage is TRBJ1-4; no clear D gene. The CDR3 covers 14 residues. Trimming took off 8 bases at V and 5 bases at J, with 15 bases between the two ends. Germline CDR1 and CDR2: SNHLY and FYNNEI.

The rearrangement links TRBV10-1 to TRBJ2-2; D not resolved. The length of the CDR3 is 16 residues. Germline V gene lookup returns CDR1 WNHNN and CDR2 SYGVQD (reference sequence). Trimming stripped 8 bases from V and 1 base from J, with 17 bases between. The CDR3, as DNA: TGCGCCAGCGAAGACGCGATCCTGGGGAACACCGGGGAGCTGTTTTTT. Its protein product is CASEDAILGNTGELFF.

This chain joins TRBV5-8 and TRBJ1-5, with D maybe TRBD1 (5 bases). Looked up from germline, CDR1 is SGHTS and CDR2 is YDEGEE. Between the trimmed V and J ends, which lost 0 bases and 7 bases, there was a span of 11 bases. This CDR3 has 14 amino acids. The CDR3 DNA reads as TGTGCCAGCAGCTTGGAACAGGCCTGGCAGCCCCAGCATTTT. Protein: CASSLEQAWQPQHF. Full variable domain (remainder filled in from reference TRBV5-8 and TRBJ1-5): EAGVTQSPTHLIKTRGQQATLRCSPISGHTSVYWYQQALGLGLQFLLWYDEGEERNRGNFPPRFSGRQFPNYSSELNVNALELEDSALYLCASSLEQAWQPQHFGDGTRLSIL.

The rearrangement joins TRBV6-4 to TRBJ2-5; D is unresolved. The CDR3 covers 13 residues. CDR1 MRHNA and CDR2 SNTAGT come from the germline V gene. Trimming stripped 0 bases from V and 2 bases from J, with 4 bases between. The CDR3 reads CASSDSGQETQYF. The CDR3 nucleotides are TGTGCCAGCAGTGACTCAGGGCAAGAGACCCAGTACTTC.

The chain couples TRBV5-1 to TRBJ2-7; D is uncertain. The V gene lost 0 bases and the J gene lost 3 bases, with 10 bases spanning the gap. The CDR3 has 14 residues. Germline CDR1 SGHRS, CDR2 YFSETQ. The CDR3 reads CASSLEPCDYEQYF. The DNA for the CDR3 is TGCGCCAGCAGCTTGGAACCGTGTGACTACGAGCAGTACTTC.

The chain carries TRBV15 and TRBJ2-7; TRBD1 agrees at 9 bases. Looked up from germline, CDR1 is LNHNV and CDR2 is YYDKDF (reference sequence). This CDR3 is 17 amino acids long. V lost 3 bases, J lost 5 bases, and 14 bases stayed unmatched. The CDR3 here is CATSREVPFTGGHEQYF. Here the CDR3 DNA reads TGTGCCACCAGCAGGGAGGTCCCTTTCACAGGGGGCCACGAGCAGTACTTC.

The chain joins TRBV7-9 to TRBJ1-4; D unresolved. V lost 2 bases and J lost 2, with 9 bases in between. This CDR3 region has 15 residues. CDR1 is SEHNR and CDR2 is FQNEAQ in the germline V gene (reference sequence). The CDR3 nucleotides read TGTGCCAGCAGCTTACACACGAACACTAATGAAAAACTGTTTTTT. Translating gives CASSLHTNTNEKLFF.

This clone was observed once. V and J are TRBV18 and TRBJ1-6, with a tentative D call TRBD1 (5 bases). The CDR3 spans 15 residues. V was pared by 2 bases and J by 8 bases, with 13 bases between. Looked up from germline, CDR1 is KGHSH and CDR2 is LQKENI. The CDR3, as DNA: TGTGCCAGCTCACCAGGAAGGGGCAGGGATTCACCCCTCCACTTT. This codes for CASSPGRGRDSPLHF.

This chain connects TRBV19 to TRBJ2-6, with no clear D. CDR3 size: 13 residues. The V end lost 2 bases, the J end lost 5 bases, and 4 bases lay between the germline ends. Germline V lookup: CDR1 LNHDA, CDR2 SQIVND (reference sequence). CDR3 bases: TGTGCCAGTAGTATAAGGCGGGCCAACGTCCTGACTTTC. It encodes CASSIRRANVLTF.

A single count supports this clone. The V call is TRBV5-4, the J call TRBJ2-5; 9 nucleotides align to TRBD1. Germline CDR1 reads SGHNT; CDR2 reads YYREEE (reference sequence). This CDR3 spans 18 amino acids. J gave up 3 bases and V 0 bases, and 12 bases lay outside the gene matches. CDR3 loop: CASSLAHRGRLSEETQYF. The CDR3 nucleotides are TGTGCCAGCAGCTTGGCCCACAGGGGGCGCCTTTCGGAAGAGACCCAGTACTTC.

The CDR3 protein is CASSRTSGRVIEQFF. CDR3 in DNA: TGTGCCAGCAGCCGGACTAGCGGGAGGGTTATTGAGCAGTTCTTC. This rearrangement joins TRBV13 to TRBJ2-1; 15 bases match TRBD2. This CDR3 has 15 residues. Trimming took 5 bases from V and 9 from J; bases not matched to a gene: 5. Germline-derived CDR1 and CDR2 are PRHDT and FYEKMQ (reference sequence).

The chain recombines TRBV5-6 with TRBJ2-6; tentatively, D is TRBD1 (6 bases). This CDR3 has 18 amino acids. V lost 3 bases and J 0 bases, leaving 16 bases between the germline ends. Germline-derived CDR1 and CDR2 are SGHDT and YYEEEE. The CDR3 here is CASSWRRTANSGANVLTF. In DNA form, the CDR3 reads TGTGCCAGCAGCTGGCGTCGGACAGCTAACTCTGGGGCCAACGTCCTGACTTTC.

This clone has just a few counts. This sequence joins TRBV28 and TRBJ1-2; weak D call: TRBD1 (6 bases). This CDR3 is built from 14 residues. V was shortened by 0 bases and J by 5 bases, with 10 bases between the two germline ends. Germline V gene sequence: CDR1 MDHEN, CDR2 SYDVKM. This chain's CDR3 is CASSLWTGIYGYTF. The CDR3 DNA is TGTGCCAGCAGTTTATGGACAGGTATTTATGGCTACACCTTC.

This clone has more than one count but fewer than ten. CDR3 coding DNA: TGTGCCAGCAGCTCCCGACTGGGAGTCAATCAGCCCCAGCATTTT. It yields the protein CASSSRLGVNQPQHF. V is TRBV7-8 and J is TRBJ1-5, with unresolved D. Germline CDR1 is SGHVS and CDR2 is FQNEAQ. The CDR3 length is 15 residues. With 4 bases removed from V and 3 bases from J, the gap between germline ends came to 13 bases. Variable domain in full (rest from reference TRBV7-8 and TRBJ1-5): GAGVSQSPRYKVAKRGQDVALRCDPISGHVSLFWYQQALGQGPEFLTYFQNEAQLDKSGLPSDRFFAERPEGSVSTLKIQRTQQEDSAVYLCASSSRLGVNQPQHFGDGTRLSIL.

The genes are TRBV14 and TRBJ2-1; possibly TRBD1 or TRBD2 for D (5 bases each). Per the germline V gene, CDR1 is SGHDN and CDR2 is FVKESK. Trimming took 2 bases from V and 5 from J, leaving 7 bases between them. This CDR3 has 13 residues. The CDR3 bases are TGTGCCAGCAGCCAACGGGACCACAATGAGCAGTTCTTC. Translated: CASSQRDHNEQFF.

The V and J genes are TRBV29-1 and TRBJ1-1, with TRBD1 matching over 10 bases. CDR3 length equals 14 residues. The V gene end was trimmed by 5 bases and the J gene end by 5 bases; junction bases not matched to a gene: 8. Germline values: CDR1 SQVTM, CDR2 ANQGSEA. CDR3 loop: CSVRGQGVYTEAFF. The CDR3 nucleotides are TGCAGCGTTAGAGGACAGGGGGTTTATACTGAAGCTTTCTTT.

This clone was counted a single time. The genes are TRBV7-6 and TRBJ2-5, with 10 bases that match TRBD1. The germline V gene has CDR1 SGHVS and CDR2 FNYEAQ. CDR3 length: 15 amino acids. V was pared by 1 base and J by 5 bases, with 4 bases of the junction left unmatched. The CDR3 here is CASSLGGQGWETQYF. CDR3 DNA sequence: TGTGCCAGCAGCTTAGGGGGACAGGGGTGGGAGACCCAGTACTTC.

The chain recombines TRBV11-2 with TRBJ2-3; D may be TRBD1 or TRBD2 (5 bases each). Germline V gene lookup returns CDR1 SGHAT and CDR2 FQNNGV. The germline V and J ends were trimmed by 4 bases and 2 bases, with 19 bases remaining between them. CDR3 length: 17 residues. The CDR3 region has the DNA TGTGCCAGCAGCTCCGACCCGACCGGGGCCACCACAGATACGCAGTATTTT. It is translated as CASSSDPTGATTDTQYF.

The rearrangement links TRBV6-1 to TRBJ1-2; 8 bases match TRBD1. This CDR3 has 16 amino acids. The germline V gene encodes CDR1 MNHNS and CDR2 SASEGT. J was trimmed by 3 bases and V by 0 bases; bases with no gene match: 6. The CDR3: CASSEARTGSDYGYTF. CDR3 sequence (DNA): TGTGCCAGCAGTGAAGCCCGGACAGGGTCGGACTATGGCTACACCTTC.

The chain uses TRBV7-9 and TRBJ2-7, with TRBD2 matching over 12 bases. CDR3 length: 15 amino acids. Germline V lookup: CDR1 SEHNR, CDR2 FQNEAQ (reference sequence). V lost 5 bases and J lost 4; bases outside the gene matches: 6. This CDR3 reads CASSPGLAGFYEQYF. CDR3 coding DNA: TGTGCCAGCAGCCCCGGACTAGCGGGATTTTACGAGCAGTACTTC.

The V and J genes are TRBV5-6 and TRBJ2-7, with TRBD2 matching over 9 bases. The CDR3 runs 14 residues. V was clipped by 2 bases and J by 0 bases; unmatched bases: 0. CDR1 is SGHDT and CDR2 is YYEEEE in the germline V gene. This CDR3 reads CASSFSGSSYEQYF. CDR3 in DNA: TGTGCCAGCAGCTTTAGCGGGAGCTCCTACGAGCAGTACTTC. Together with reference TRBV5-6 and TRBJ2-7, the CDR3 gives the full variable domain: DAGVTQSPTHLIKTRGQQVTLRCSPKSGHDTVSWYQQALGQGPQFIFQYYEEEERQRGNFPDRFSGHQFPNYSSELNVNALLLGDSALYLCASSFSGSSYEQYFGPGTRLTVT.

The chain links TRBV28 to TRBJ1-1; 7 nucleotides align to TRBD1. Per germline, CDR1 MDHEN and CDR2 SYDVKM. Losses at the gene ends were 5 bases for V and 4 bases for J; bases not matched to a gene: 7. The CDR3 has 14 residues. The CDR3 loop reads CASSPNRGSTEAFF. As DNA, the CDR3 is TGTGCCAGCAGTCCGAACAGGGGAAGCACTGAAGCTTTCTTT.

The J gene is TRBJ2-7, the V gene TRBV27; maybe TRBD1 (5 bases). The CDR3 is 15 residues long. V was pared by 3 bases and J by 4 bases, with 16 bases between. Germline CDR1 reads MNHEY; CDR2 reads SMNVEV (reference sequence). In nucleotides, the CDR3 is TGTGCCAGCAGTTTCAGGGTGGTGTCCCAATACGAGCAGTACTTC. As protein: CASSFRVVSQYEQYF.

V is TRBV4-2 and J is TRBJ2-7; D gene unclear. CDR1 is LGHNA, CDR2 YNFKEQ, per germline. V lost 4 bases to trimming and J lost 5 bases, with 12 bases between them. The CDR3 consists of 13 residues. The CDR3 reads CASSLTYPHEQYF. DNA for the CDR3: TGTGCCAGCAGCCTTACCTACCCCCACGAGCAGTACTTC.